This TCR beta chain was captured in a study of post-analysis software for immune sequencing data. Turning to the study itself: Recorded disease courses covered relapsing-remitting, secondary progressive and progressive-relapsing multiple sclerosis. Some patients had no subtype annotation.

Study results and limitations: Comparison of patients with controls showed about 5 TRBV segments more frequent in patients, TRBV5-6, TRBV5-1 and TRBV20-1 among them. Significantly decreased normalized Chao1 diversity was recorded for multiple sclerosis patients relative to controls. Same-batch samples co-clustered strongly by F measure.

For this clonotype: The antigen is not known.

In germline, CDR1 is MDHEN, CDR2 SYDVKM. The length of the CDR3 is 15 residues. The V end lost 6 bases, the J end lost 0 bases, and 14 bases lay between the germline ends. Sequencing libraries made from TCR beta cDNA carried unique molecular identifiers. Roughly 0.5 million cDNA molecules were obtained from about 0.98 to 11 million T cells. Each CDR3 protein is one row after TCRdb ran MiXCR on the PCR reads. The sample includes approximately 260,000 distinct CDR3 sequences, about 40% seen only once; the top ten take 4.5% to 5.5%. The sequenced sample consisted of blood. This receptor was identified in a girl aged 5-17 years with multiple sclerosis. The chain links TRBV28 to TRBJ2-5; D perhaps matches TRBD1 (5 bases). CDR3 sequence reads: CASRPIDSNQETQYF. The CDR3 bases are TGTGCCAGCAGGCCCATAGACAGCAACCAAGAGACCCAGTACTTC.